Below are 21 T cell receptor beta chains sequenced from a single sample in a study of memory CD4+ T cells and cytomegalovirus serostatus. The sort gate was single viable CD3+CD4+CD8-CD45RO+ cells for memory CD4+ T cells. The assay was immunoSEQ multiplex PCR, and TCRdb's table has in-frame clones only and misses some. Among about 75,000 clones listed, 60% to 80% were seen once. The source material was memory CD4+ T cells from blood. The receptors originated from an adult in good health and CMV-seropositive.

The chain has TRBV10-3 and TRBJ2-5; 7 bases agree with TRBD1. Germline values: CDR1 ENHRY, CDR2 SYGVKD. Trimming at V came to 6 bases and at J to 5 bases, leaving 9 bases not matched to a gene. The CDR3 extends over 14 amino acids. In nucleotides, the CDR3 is TGTGCCATCAGCCCGTTCGACAGGGCGGAGACCCAGTACTTC. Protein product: CAISPFDRAETQYF.

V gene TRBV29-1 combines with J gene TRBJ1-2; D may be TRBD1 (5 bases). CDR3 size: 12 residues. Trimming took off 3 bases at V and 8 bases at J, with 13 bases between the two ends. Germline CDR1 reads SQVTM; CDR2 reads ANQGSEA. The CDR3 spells CSVDGQESGYTF. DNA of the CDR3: TGCAGCGTTGACGGACAAGAAAGCGGCTACACCTTC.

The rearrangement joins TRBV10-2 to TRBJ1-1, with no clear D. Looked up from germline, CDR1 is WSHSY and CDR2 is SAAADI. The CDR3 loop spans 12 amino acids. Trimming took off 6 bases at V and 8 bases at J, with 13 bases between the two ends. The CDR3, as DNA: TGCGCCAGCAGCTCCGGCGCGTACGAAGCTTTCTTT. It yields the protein CASSSGAYEAFF.

CDR3 sequence reads: CASSQGNPSGMGMETQYF. The CDR3 nucleotides are TGCGCCAGCAGCCAAGGGAACCCAAGCGGGATGGGGATGGAGACCCAGTACTTC. The chain links TRBV4-3 to TRBJ2-5; 7 bases match TRBD2. Trimming took 1 base from V and 5 from J; bases not matched to a gene: 16. This CDR3 has 18 amino acids. Germline CDR1 reads LGHNA; CDR2 reads YSLEER.

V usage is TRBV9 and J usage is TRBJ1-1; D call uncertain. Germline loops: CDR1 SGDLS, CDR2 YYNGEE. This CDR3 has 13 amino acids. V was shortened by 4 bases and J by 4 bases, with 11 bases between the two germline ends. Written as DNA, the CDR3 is TGTGCCAGCAGCCCCTGGTGGGCCACTGAAGCTTTCTTT. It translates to CASSPWWATEAFF.

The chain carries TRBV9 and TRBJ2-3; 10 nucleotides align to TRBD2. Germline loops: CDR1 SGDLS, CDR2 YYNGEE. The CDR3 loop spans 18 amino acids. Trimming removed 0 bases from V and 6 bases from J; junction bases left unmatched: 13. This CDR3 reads CASSVEVVASGRWDTQYF. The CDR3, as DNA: TGTGCCAGCAGCGTAGAAGTAGTGGCTAGCGGGAGATGGGATACGCAGTATTTT.

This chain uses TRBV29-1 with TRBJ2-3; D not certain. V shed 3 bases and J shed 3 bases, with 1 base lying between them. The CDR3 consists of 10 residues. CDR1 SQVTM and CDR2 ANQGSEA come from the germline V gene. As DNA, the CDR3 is TGCAGCGTTGATACAGATACGCAGTATTTT. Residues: CSVDTDTQYF.

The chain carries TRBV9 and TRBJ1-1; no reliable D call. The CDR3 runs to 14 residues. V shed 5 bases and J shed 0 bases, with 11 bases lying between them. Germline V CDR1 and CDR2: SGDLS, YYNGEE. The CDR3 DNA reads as TGTGCCAGCAGATACCCTGTCATGAACACTGAAGCTTTCTTT. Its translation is CASRYPVMNTEAFF.

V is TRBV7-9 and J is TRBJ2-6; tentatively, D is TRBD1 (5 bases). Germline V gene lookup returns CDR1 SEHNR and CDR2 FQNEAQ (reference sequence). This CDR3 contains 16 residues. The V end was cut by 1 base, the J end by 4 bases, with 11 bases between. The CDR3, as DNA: TGTGCCAGCAGCTTAGGGCAGGGTGCCGGGGCCAACGTCCTGACTTTC. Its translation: CASSLGQGAGANVLTF.

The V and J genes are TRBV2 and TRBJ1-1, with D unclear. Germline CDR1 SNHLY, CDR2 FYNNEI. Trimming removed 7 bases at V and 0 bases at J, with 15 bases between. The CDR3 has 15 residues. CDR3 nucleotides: TGTGCCAGCACCCCGCGGCGCCGAGTGAACACTGAAGCTTTCTTT. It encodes CASTPRRRVNTEAFF.

CDR3 protein: CASSLLGTREETQYF. The DNA for the CDR3 is TGTGCCAGCTCACTGCTCGGAACAAGGGAAGAGACCCAGTACTTC. The rearrangement uses TRBV18 and TRBJ2-5; no clear D gene. In germline, CDR1 is KGHSH, CDR2 LQKENI. The CDR3 totals 15 residues. V was shortened by 4 bases and J by 3 bases, with 15 bases between the two germline ends.

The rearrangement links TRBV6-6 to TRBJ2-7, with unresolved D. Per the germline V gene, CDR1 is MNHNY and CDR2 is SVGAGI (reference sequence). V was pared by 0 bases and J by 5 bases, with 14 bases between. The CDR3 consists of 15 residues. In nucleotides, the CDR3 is TGTGCCAGCAGTTACTCGCGGTGCCAAGCCCACGAGCAGTACTTC. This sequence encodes CASSYSRCQAHEQYF.

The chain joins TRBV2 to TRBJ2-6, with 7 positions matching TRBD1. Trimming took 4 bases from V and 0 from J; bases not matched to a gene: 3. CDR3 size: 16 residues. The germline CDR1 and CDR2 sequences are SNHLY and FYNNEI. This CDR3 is CASSGGTASGANVLTF. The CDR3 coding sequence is TGTGCCAGCAGTGGAGGGACAGCCTCTGGGGCCAACGTCCTGACTTTC.

The DNA for the CDR3 is TGTGCCAGCAGCTCTCCTACAGGGGGCTACAAGGAAGCTTTCTTT. Protein: CASSSPTGGYKEAFF. This chain links TRBV7-2 with TRBJ1-1; 9 positions agree with TRBD1. The CDR3 consists of 15 residues. The V gene end was trimmed by 4 bases and the J gene end by 8 bases; junction bases not matched to a gene: 11. The germline V gene has CDR1 SGHTA and CDR2 FQGNSA.

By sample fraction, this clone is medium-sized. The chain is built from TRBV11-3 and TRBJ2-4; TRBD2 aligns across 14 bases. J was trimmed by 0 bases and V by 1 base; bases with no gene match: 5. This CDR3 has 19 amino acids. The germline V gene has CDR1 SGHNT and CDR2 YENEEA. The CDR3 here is CASSLATSGRAGAKNIQYF. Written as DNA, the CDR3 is TGTGCCAGCAGCTTAGCGACTAGCGGGAGGGCCGGAGCCAAAAACATTCAGTACTTC.

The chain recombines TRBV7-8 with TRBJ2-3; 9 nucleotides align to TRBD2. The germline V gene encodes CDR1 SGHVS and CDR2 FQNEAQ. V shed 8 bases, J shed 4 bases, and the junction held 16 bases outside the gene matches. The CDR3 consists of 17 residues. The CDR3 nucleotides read TGTGCCAGCGCCGGTTGGGGTAGCGGGAGTACCTCAGATACGCAGTATTTT. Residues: CASAGWGSGSTSDTQYF.

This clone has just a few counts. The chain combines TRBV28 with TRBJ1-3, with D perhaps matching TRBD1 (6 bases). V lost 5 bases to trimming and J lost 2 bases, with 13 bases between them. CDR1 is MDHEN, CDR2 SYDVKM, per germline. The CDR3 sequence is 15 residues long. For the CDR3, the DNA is TGTGCCAGCAGTGTCCCCGGGGGCCCTGGAAACACCATATATTTT. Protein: CASSVPGGPGNTIYF. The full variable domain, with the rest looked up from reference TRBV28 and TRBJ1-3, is DVKVTQSSRYLVKRTGEKVFLECVQDMDHENMFWYRQDPGLGLRLIYFSYDVKMKEKGDIPEGYSVSREKKERFSLILESASTNQTSMYLCASSVPGGPGNTIYFGEGSWLTVV.

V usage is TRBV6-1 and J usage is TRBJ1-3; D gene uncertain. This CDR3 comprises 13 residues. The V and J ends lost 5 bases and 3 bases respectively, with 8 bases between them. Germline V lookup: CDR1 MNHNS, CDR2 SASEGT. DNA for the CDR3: TGTGCCAGCAGTTGGACGGTTGGAAACACCATATATTTT. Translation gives CASSWTVGNTIYF.

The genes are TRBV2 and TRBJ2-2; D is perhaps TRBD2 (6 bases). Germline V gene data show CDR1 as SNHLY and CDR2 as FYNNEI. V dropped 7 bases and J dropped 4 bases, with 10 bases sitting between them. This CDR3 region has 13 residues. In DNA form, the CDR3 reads TGTGCCAGCATGGAGGGGCGCACCGGGGAGCTGTTTTTT. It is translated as CASMEGRTGELFF.

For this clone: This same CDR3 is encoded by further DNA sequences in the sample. CDR3 loop: CASGLEVGTEAFF. In nucleotides, the CDR3 is TGTGCTAGTGGTTTGGAGGTAGGCACTGAAGCTTTCTTT. The V gene is TRBV12-5, the J gene TRBJ1-1; the D is unclear. The CDR3 is 13 residues long. V shed 1 base and J shed 4 bases, with 7 bases lying between them. Germline V gene sequence: CDR1 LGHNT, CDR2 FRNRAP.

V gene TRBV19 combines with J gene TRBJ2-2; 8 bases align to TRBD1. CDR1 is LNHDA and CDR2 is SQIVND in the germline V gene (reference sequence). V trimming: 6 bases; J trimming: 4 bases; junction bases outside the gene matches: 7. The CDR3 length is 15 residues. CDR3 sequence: CASRGPGQVTGELFF. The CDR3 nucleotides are TGTGCCAGTAGGGGACCGGGACAGGTCACCGGGGAGCTGTTTTTT.